Below, 14 T cell receptor beta chains from the same sample are listed, as sequenced in a study of blood T cell repertoires in COVID-19. Assay used: immunoSEQ multiplex PCR; TCRdb lists only in-frame clones, some missing. The sample yields about 240,000 clones, around 90% seen once. The sequencing input was peripheral blood. The receptors stem from a woman aged 25 to 45 with acute or convalescent COVID-19.

V is TRBV27 and J is TRBJ2-3; tentatively, D is TRBD2 (6 bases). Germline V gene data show CDR1 as MNHEY and CDR2 as SMNVEV (reference sequence). The CDR3 covers 16 residues. The V end lost 5 bases, the J end lost 1 base, and 16 bases lay between the germline ends. The CDR3 DNA is TGTGCCAGCAGTACCTACCGGGGCGGGGGCACAGATACGCAGTATTTT. It is translated as CASSTYRGGGTDTQYF.

This clone appeared once. The chain links TRBV29-1 to TRBJ2-1, with TRBD2 matching 8 bases. The CDR3 runs 14 residues. The germline gives CDR1 SQVTM, CDR2 ANQGSEA. V trimming: 5 bases; J trimming: 6 bases; junction bases outside the gene matches: 9. DNA of the CDR3: TGCAGCGTTTTTGTTACTAGCGGTGGCAATGAGCAGTTCTTC. It is translated as CSVFVTSGGNEQFF.

The chain links TRBV24-1 to TRBJ2-3, with a weak D call TRBD1 (5 bases). CDR3 length equals 15 residues. The germline V and J ends were trimmed by 3 bases and 3 bases, with 12 bases remaining between them. The germline V gene has CDR1 KGHDR and CDR2 SFDVKD. CDR3 coding DNA: TGTGCCACCAGTGATAGGGGCATTGGGACAGATACGCAGTATTTT. It is translated as CATSDRGIGTDTQYF.

This sequence joins TRBV19 and TRBJ1-4, with D possibly being TRBD1 (5 bases). Trimming removed 10 bases at V and 4 bases at J, with 19 bases between. The CDR3 has 15 amino acids. The germline V gene has CDR1 LNHDA and CDR2 SQIVND (reference sequence). The CDR3 coding sequence is TGTGCCACCTACGGTCGGAGGGGACGTAATGAAAAACTGTTTTTT. Translating gives CATYGRRGRNEKLFF.

This clone was seen once. V usage is TRBV10-3 and J usage is TRBJ2-3, with a tentative D call TRBD1 (6 bases). Trimming left V 9 bases short and J 0 bases short, with 22 bases between. The CDR3 loop spans 17 amino acids. Germline V gives CDR1 ENHRY, CDR2 SYGVKD. CDR3 nucleotides: TGTGCCATTTACGGTACAATACAGGGATCGAGCACAGATACGCAGTATTTT. It specifies CAIYGTIQGSSTDTQYF.

V is TRBV4-1 and J is TRBJ2-7, with 9 bases matching TRBD2. CDR1 is MGHRA and CDR2 is YSYEKL in the germline V gene. This CDR3 region has 16 residues. With 1 base clipped from V and 3 bases from J, the junction kept 7 bases outside the gene matches. The CDR3 sequence is CASSQGGSGRFYEQYF. The CDR3 nucleotides read TGCGCCAGCAGCCAAGGGGGTAGCGGGAGATTCTACGAGCAGTACTTC.

This clone appeared many times. This rearrangement joins TRBV19 to TRBJ1-2; TRBD1 might be the D (5 bases). The V end lost 5 bases, the J end lost 6 bases, and 16 bases lay between the germline ends. The V gene's germline CDR1 is LNHDA and CDR2 SQIVND (reference sequence). This CDR3 spans 14 amino acids. The CDR3 sequence is CASSPRGDYNGYTF. The DNA of the CDR3 is TGTGCCAGTAGTCCTCGCGGGGACTACAATGGCTACACCTTC.

The chain recombines TRBV6-2 or TRBV6-3 with TRBJ2-3, with no clear D. Trimming removed 0 bases from V and 4 bases from J, with 11 bases in between. This CDR3 contains 15 residues. Germline V gene sequence: CDR1 MNHEY, CDR2 SVGEGT. The CDR3 loop reads CASSYSIAGADTQYF. As DNA, the CDR3 is TGTGCCAGCAGTTACTCGATTGCAGGCGCAGATACGCAGTATTTT.

The chain is built from TRBV2 and TRBJ1-1; no firm D call. The CDR3 loop spans 13 amino acids. CDR1 and CDR2 from the germline V gene are SNHLY and FYNNEI. The ends were cut back, 6 bases at V and 1 base at J, with 9 bases in the middle. In DNA form, the CDR3 reads TGTGCCAGCAGCCCCGGGGAGAACACTGAAGCTTTCTTT. It is translated as CASSPGENTEAFF.

The genes are TRBV11-1 and TRBJ2-1, with 11 bases aligning to TRBD2. Germline CDR1 and CDR2: SGHAT and FQDESV (reference sequence). The trim removed 3 bases at V and 9 bases at J, leaving 10 bases unmatched. The CDR3 spans 16 residues. This CDR3 reads CASSFITSGRMGEQFF. The CDR3 coding sequence is TGTGCCAGCAGCTTCATCACTAGCGGGAGAATGGGTGAGCAGTTCTTC.

This chain connects TRBV9 to TRBJ1-6; possibly TRBD1 for D (5 bases). With 0 bases removed from V and 9 bases from J, the gap between germline ends came to 10 bases. The CDR3 is 14 amino acids. CDR1 is SGDLS, CDR2 YYNGEE, per germline. CDR3 sequence: CASSVARGGSPLHF. The DNA for the CDR3 is TGTGCCAGCAGCGTAGCTAGGGGCGGTTCACCCCTCCACTTT.

CDR3 sequence reads: CASSPPTKNQPQHF. CDR3 coding DNA: TGTGCCAGCTCACCACCCACTAAAAATCAGCCCCAGCATTTT. This chain connects TRBV18 to TRBJ1-5, with D uncertain. V lost 0 bases, J lost 4 bases, and 7 bases lay in between. The length of the CDR3 is 14 residues. From germline, CDR1 is KGHSH and CDR2 LQKENI.

The J gene is TRBJ2-7, the V gene TRBV3-1 (or the pseudogene TRBV3-2); D unresolved. V lost 7 bases, J lost 5 bases, and 24 bases lay in between. The CDR3 has 16 residues. Germline V lookup: CDR1 LGHDT, CDR2 YNNKEL (reference sequence). This CDR3 is CASTSRSMCIPDEQYF. Written as DNA, the CDR3 is TGTGCCAGCACCTCGAGGTCTATGTGTATCCCCGACGAGCAGTACTTC.

The CDR3 protein is CASSLAVRGIGELFF. The CDR3 coding sequence is TGTGCCAGCAGCTTAGCCGTCCGGGGTATCGGGGAGCTGTTTTTT. The V and J genes are TRBV7-8 and TRBJ2-2, with D perhaps matching TRBD2 (5 bases). The CDR3 is 15 amino acids. V was cut by 0 bases and J by 7 bases, with 12 bases left in between. Looked up from germline, CDR1 is SGHVS and CDR2 is FQNEAQ.